This T cell receptor (beta chain) was observed in a study of CD8 T cells in Susac syndrome. V was trimmed by 1 base and J by 10 bases, leaving 19 bases between them. Germline CDR1 LGHDT, CDR2 YNNKEL (reference sequence). This CDR3 is built from 15 residues. RNA was extracted with the RNeasy kit, and a quantity of roughly 0.45 to 1 ug was reverse transcribed using random hexamers. The immunoSEQ assay covered 54 Vbeta and 13 Jbeta segments for CDR3. TCRdb re-analysed the immunoSEQ multiplex PCR reads in MiXCR, keeping a single row per CDR3 protein. The data show about 250,000 distinct CDR3 sequences, with roughly 95% seen just once and roughly 0.07% held by the top ten. Sequencing of TCR beta was performed on blood CD8+ and CD4+ T cells. Patients with stable or active relapsing-remitting disease, all of them treatment-naive, made up the multiple sclerosis controls. TEMRA cells were FACS-enriched and CD8+ and CD4+ T cells negatively isolated.

The chain combines TRBV3-1 with TRBJ1-1, with D hard to call. The specimen was CD4+ T cells from PBMCs. The clonotype comes from a human donor with multiple sclerosis. The DNA of the CDR3 is TGTGCCAGCAGCCAAGGGATGGAATGGGTAAGCAGAGCTTTCTTT. Protein product: CASSQGMEWVSRAFF. Combining the CDR3 with reference TRBV3-1 and TRBJ1-1 gives the whole variable domain DTAVSQTPKYLVTQMGNDKSIKCEQNLGHDTMYWYKQDSKKFLKIMFSYNNKELIINETVPNRFSPKSPDKAHLNLHINSLELGDSAVYFCASSQGMEWVSRAFFGQGTRLTVV.